This TCR beta chain was captured by sequencing in a study of T cell changes during pregnancy in multiple sclerosis. V lost 4 bases to trimming and J lost 4 bases; unmatched junction nucleotides: 4. Germline CDR1 and CDR2: SGHVS and FQNEAQ. This CDR3 is 15 amino acids long. Clones were read by immunoSEQ multiplex PCR, and TCRdb kept only the in-frame ones, dropping some. The sample includes around 60,000 clones, roughly 92% of them seen just once. Sample: peripheral blood, taken in the second trimester of pregnancy. This clonotype was obtained from a female donor with multiple sclerosis, enrolled in a pregnancy study. The chain combines TRBV7-8 with TRBJ2-1, with 10 bases matching TRBD2. CDR3 sequence (DNA): TGTGCCAGCAGCTCCACTAGCGGGATGTACAATGAGCAGTTCTTC. Amino acid sequence: CASSSTSGMYNEQFF.